Below, one T cell receptor (beta chain) is given with its context. Antigen unknown. Amplification of TCRalpha and TCRbeta cDNA involved two nested PCRs that ran for about 17 and 10 cycles. From its re-call of the 5' RACE reads, TCRdb lists each CDR3 protein once, without DNA. This sample lists some 200,000 distinct CDR3 sequences; its ten largest clones have roughly 8%. Staff drew a 2.5 ml blood sample from each donor. The sample is drawn from a study of monozygotic twins with inflammatory bowel disease. General study results and limits: Researchers were unable to tell different T cell subtypes apart.

This CDR3 comprises 16 residues. Germline CDR1 reads SGHRS; CDR2 reads YFSETQ. The sequence was collected from a human donor with ulcerative colitis or Crohn's disease, or a healthy co-twin of an affected twin (not recorded which). The sample taken for sequencing was blood. The chain combines TRBV5-1 with TRBJ2-2; the TCRdb D gene call, TRBD2, has no DNA to confirm it. This chain's CDR3 is CASSLATREGTGELFF.